Detailed here is one TCR beta chain. Antigen specificity is unknown. In building TCR beta libraries, iRepertoire HTBI primers were used together with Arm-PCR of CDR3 regions. MiXCR, applied by TCRdb to the multiplex PCR reads, yields one record per CDR3 protein. In the table there are some 420,000 distinct CDR3 sequences, under 25% of which are singletons. The CDR3 spans 15 residues. V lost 6 bases and J lost 2, with 17 bases in between. The germline V gene has CDR1 MNHNS and CDR2 SASEGT. The source of the sample is a study of regulatory T cells in long-lasting Graves disease. About the study: Persistent Graves' disease meant over 5 years of antithyroid drugs with positive TSH receptor antibodies.

This sample's time point: persistent/refractory GD, antithyroid drugs over 5 years with positive TRAb. Extracted RNA from PBMCs served as the source of the TCR library. Staff drew approximately 10 milliliters of peripheral blood into EDTA tubes. Findings and caveats of the study: Researchers reported studying only peripheral blood, not thyroid tissue. Persistent disease was associated with favored TRBV28 usage and with favored use of TRBJ1-2 and TRBJ2-5.

The TCR sequence derives from a female donor with Graves disease. V gene TRBV6-1 combines with J gene TRBJ2-7, with D perhaps assigned TRBD1 or TRBD2 (5 bases each). The source was peripheral blood mononuclear cells (PBMCs), collected when the disease was refractory, from a patient treated with antithyroid drugs. The CDR3 protein is CASRRPGRGTYEQYF. The CDR3 nucleotides are TGTGCCAGCAGACGCCCGGGACGAGGAACCTACGAGCAGTACTTC.